A single sample is the source of the 25 T cell receptor beta chains below, sequenced in a study of shared clonotypes between healthy human individuals. Method: immunoSEQ multiplex PCR; TCRdb's copy keeps in-frame clones and lacks some. The data hold fewer than 400,000 clones, with roughly 70% observed a single time. Sequencing input: memory CD4+ T cells sorted from blood. Indicated subset: CD45RA-negative fraction. Receptor source: a man younger than 40 in good health.

A single count supports this clone. The junction shows a germline mismatch at one end, possibly a read error. This chain connects TRBV7-9 to TRBJ2-1, with D possibly TRBD2 on 7 matching bases. In germline, CDR1 is SEHNR, CDR2 FQNEAQ (reference sequence). The CDR3 is made up of 15 amino acids. CDR3 region: CASRFGEGAYNEQFF. The CDR3 nucleotides read TGTGCCAGCCGCTTCGGGGAGGGGGCCTACAATGAGCAGTTCTTC.

This chain's CDR3 is CAWSQGPETQYF. The CDR3 nucleotides are TGTGCCTGGTCTCAGGGTCCAGAGACCCAGTACTTC. The V and J genes are TRBV30 and TRBJ2-5; TRBD1 is a possible D gene (5 bases). The CDR3 is made up of 12 amino acids. The V and J ends lost 5 bases and 4 bases respectively, with 11 bases between them. Germline V gives CDR1 GTSNPN, CDR2 SVGIG (reference sequence).

A single count supports this clone. The chain uses TRBV27 and TRBJ2-7; 13 bases agree with TRBD2. The V and J ends lost 6 bases and 6 bases, in that order; junction bases with no gene match: 5. Germline CDR1 and CDR2: MNHEY and SMNVEV (reference sequence). The CDR3 is 14 residues long. The DNA of the CDR3 is TGTGCCAGCAGGACAAGACTAGCGGGGGGCGAGCAGTACTTC. It yields the protein CASRTRLAGGEQYF.

The J gene is TRBJ2-1, the V gene TRBV2; no reliable D call. Trimming removed 3 bases at V and 3 bases at J, with 12 bases between. Germline V gives CDR1 SNHLY, CDR2 FYNNEI. CDR3 size: 15 residues. The chain's CDR3 is CASSDKITFYNEQFF. CDR3 DNA: TGTGCCAGCAGTGATAAGATAACCTTCTACAATGAGCAGTTCTTC. The full variable domain, rest sourced from reference TRBV2 and TRBJ2-1, is EPEVTQTPSHQVTQMGQEVILRCVPISNHLYFYWYRQILGQKVEFLVSFYNNEISEKSEIFDDQFSVERPDGSNFTLKIRSTKLEDSAMYFCASSDKITFYNEQFFGPGTRLTVL.

A word on this clone: Other DNA sequences in the same sample also yield this CDR3. This rearrangement joins TRBV6-4 to TRBJ2-3; TRBD1 aligns across 9 bases. V dropped 4 bases and J dropped 1; count of bases not matched to a gene: 0. This CDR3 spans 14 amino acids. Germline V gene data show CDR1 as MRHNA and CDR2 as SNTAGT. In DNA form, the CDR3 reads TGTGCCAGCAGTGGGACAGGGGGCACAGATACGCAGTATTTT. Protein: CASSGTGGTDTQYF.

DNA for the CDR3: TGTGCCAGCAGCAAAGGAGCCCGGGTCTCTGGAAACACCATATATTTT. Translation: CASSKGARVSGNTIYF. The chain carries TRBV21-1 and TRBJ1-3. TRBV21-1 is labeled a pseudogene. This CDR3 has 16 residues.

The chain couples TRBV15 to TRBJ1-2, with D hard to call. Per germline, CDR1 LNHNV and CDR2 YYDKDF (reference sequence). Trimming pared 1 base from V and 5 bases from J, leaving 11 bases between. The CDR3 sequence is 14 residues long. The CDR3 here is CATSRVEPGYGYTF. CDR3 nucleotide sequence: TGTGCCACCAGCAGAGTAGAGCCCGGGTATGGCTACACCTTC.

This chain connects TRBV6-1 to TRBJ1-2; D gene uncertain. Deletions cut 0 bases from V and 4 bases from J, with 15 bases between. CDR3 length: 16 residues. The germline V gene has CDR1 MNHNS and CDR2 SASEGT. CDR3 residues: CASSEALLASSYGYTF. The CDR3 DNA sequence: TGTGCCAGCAGTGAAGCGCTTCTGGCCAGTTCCTATGGCTACACCTTC.

This clone was seen just once. The V and J genes are TRBV21-1 and TRBJ2-1; the D call TRBD2 from the table was never checked on the DNA. TRBV21-1 is a pseudogene. The CDR3 is made up of 16 amino acids. The CDR3 DNA reads as TGTGCCAGCAGCACCCGACTAGCGGGAGTTCGGGATGAGCAGTTCTTC. It translates to CASSTRLAGVRDEQFF.

Here the CDR3 DNA reads TGTGCCAGCTCACCATACAGGGAGAGTCGCCTCCACAATGAGCAGTTCTTC. Translating gives CASSPYRESRLHNEQFF. This chain connects TRBV18 to TRBJ2-1, with D tentatively TRBD1 (6 bases). The CDR3 runs 17 residues. Looked up from germline, CDR1 is KGHSH and CDR2 is LQKENI. V was pared by 2 bases and J by 5 bases, with 19 bases between.

The V gene is TRBV15, the J gene TRBJ2-5; TRBD1 is a possible D gene (6 bases). Germline-derived CDR1 and CDR2 are LNHNV and YYDKDF (reference sequence). V lost 0 bases, J lost 4 bases, and 12 bases lay in between. There are 15 residues in the CDR3. The CDR3 is CATSREPNRVETQYF. In DNA, the CDR3 is TGTGCCACCAGCAGAGAGCCAAACAGGGTAGAGACCCAGTACTTC.

The chain joins TRBV5-1 to TRBJ2-1; D assignment may be TRBD1 or TRBD2 (5 bases each). Trimming left V 7 bases short and J 2 bases short, with 22 bases between. The CDR3 is 17 amino acids. The germline CDR1 and CDR2 sequences are SGHRS and YFSETQ. CDR3 sequence reads: CASSPLPAEQAYNEQFF. Here the CDR3 DNA reads TGCGCCAGCTCCCCCCTACCAGCGGAACAGGCCTACAATGAGCAGTTCTTC.

This chain connects TRBV27 to TRBJ2-7; D call uncertain. This CDR3 region has 13 residues. Per the germline V gene, CDR1 is MNHEY and CDR2 is SMNVEV (reference sequence). V was shortened by 1 base and J by 3 bases, with 7 bases between the two germline ends. The CDR3 coding sequence is TGTGCCAGCAGTTTATTGCAGGACTACGAGCAGTACTTC. Protein product: CASSLLQDYEQYF.

There are a few counts of this clone. J is TRBJ1-4 and V is TRBV10-3; D uncertain. There are 15 residues in the CDR3. Germline V gene sequence: CDR1 ENHRY, CDR2 SYGVKD. Trimming removed 3 bases from V and 3 bases from J, with 11 bases in between. CDR3 bases: TGTGCCATCAGTGATCGAGGTGGCGCTAATGAAAAACTGTTTTTT. Protein product: CAISDRGGANEKLFF.

The CDR3 nucleotides are TGTGCCAGCAGCCAAGGACGGCTGAACACTGAAGCTTTCTTT. Translation gives CASSQGRLNTEAFF. The chain combines TRBV7-2 with TRBJ1-1, with D unresolved. Germline V gene data show CDR1 as SGHTA and CDR2 as FQGNSA. The CDR3 length is 14 residues. Trimming removed 5 bases at V and 0 bases at J, with 10 bases between.

The rearrangement links TRBV10-3 to TRBJ2-1; 9 nucleotides line up with TRBD2. The CDR3 runs 15 residues. Germline V CDR1 and CDR2: ENHRY, SYGVKD. With 5 bases clipped from V and 1 base from J, the junction kept 3 bases outside the gene matches. The CDR3 nucleotides read TGTGCCATCAGTCCAGCGGGAGGATCCTACAATGAGCAGTTCTTC. Protein: CAISPAGGSYNEQFF.

The chain employs TRBV19 and TRBJ2-7; no reliable D call. This CDR3 has 14 amino acids. Trimming pared 4 bases from V and 2 bases from J, leaving 12 bases between. Germline V gene lookup returns CDR1 LNHDA and CDR2 SQIVND (reference sequence). This chain's CDR3 is CASSTRSGPYEQYF. For the CDR3, the DNA is TGTGCCAGTAGTACCCGATCGGGCCCCTACGAGCAGTACTTC.

This clone has only a few counts. The chain couples TRBV10-3 to TRBJ2-1; 7 bases match TRBD2. This CDR3 region has 15 residues. V was pared by 3 bases and J by 5 bases, with 7 bases of the junction left unmatched. Germline V gene data show CDR1 as ENHRY and CDR2 as SYGVKD. CDR3 sequence (DNA): TGTGCCATCAGTGACGGGGGACTACGGAACAATGAGCAGTTCTTC. Translation: CAISDGGLRNNEQFF.

This chain uses TRBV7-2 with TRBJ2-3; D is undetermined. Trimming removed 5 bases from V and 4 bases from J, with 13 bases in between. Germline V gives CDR1 SGHTA, CDR2 FQGNSA. This CDR3 is built from 14 residues. Written as DNA, the CDR3 is TGTGCCAGCAGCACCCGATTCGGTGCAGATACGCAGTATTTT. Residues: CASSTRFGADTQYF. The variable domain in full, completed from reference TRBV7-2 and TRBJ2-3, reads GAGVSQSPSNKVTEKGKDVELRCDPISGHTALYWYRQSLGQGLEFLIYFQGNSAPDKSGLPSDRFSAERTGGSVSTLTIQRTQQEDSAVYLCASSTRFGADTQYFGPGTRLTVL.

The CDR3 spells CASSPEGIGYTF. The DNA of the CDR3 is TGTGCCAGCTCACCAGAGGGGATTGGCTACACCTTC. V usage is TRBV18 and J usage is TRBJ1-2; tentative D call: TRBD1 (5 bases). CDR3 length: 12 residues. Germline assignment: CDR1 KGHSH and CDR2 LQKENI. Trimming shortened V by 2 bases and J by 7 bases, and 8 bases separated the two germline ends.

The gene calls are TRBV7-2 and TRBJ1-2, with D uncertain. V was pared by 1 base and J by 8 bases, with 14 bases between. Germline V gives CDR1 SGHTA, CDR2 FQGNSA. The CDR3 spans 14 residues. DNA of the CDR3: TGTGCCAGCAGCTTAGAGGTAGGGATAGGCGGCTACACCTTC. It encodes CASSLEVGIGGYTF. Variable domain in full (rest from reference TRBV7-2 and TRBJ1-2): GAGVSQSPSNKVTEKGKDVELRCDPISGHTALYWYRQSLGQGLEFLIYFQGNSAPDKSGLPSDRFSAERTGGSVSTLTIQRTQQEDSAVYLCASSLEVGIGGYTFGSGTRLTVV.

The chain links TRBV6-6 to TRBJ2-7; 7 nucleotides match TRBD1. V lost 1 base, J lost 1 base, and 1 base stayed unmatched. The germline gives CDR1 MNHNY, CDR2 SVGAGI (reference sequence). This CDR3 has 14 residues. This CDR3 reads CASSYLDRSYEQYF. CDR3 in DNA: TGTGCCAGCAGTTACTTGGACAGGTCCTACGAGCAGTACTTC.

The chain employs TRBV27 and TRBJ2-5, with TRBD2 as a possible D gene (5 bases). Germline values: CDR1 MNHEY, CDR2 SMNVEV (reference sequence). CDR3 size: 19 residues. V lost 1 base and J lost 5, with 26 bases in between. The CDR3 region has the DNA TGTGCCAGCAGTTTATTCTCCCTTAGTATTGGTAGCGTCGGGGAGACCCAGTACTTC. This codes for CASSLFSLSIGSVGETQYF.

The chain uses TRBV5-4 and TRBJ2-7, with 7 bases matching TRBD2. The germline CDR1 and CDR2 sequences are SGHNT and YYREEE (reference sequence). With 1 base clipped from V and 6 bases from J, the junction kept 7 bases outside the gene matches. The CDR3 has 14 residues. CDR3 DNA sequence: TGTGCCAGCAGCTTGAACAGGTGGGGGGGCGAGCAGTACTTC. As protein: CASSLNRWGGEQYF.

The V call is TRBV27, the J call TRBJ2-1; D is possibly TRBD2 (5 bases). Trimming shortened V by 6 bases and J by 2 bases, and 8 bases separated the two germline ends. Per the germline V gene, CDR1 is MNHEY and CDR2 is SMNVEV (reference sequence). CDR3 length: 13 residues. The chain's CDR3 is CASRRVTYNEQFF. The CDR3 DNA sequence: TGTGCCAGCAGGAGGGTAACCTACAATGAGCAGTTCTTC.